This entry lists 30 T cell receptor beta chains sequenced from one sample in a study of blood T cell repertoires in COVID-19 (dated by TCRdb to 2018 to 2020). Library preparation employed the immunoSEQ multiplex PCR assay. The source is immuneACCESS, and TCRdb retained only in-frame sequences with V and J called. Part of the clones is not carried over; for the studies checked, unresolved V genes explain less than half of this, and the remainder is unexplained. This sample gives roughly 120,000 clones in total; around three quarters of them show up just once. The ten largest clonotypes hold roughly 6% of the sample. Material for sequencing was peripheral blood. The receptors here all came from a man between 65 and 85 years old with acute or convalescent COVID-19.

V is TRBV11-3 and J is TRBJ2-1, with a weak D call TRBD1 (6 bases). Germline CDR1 reads SGHNT; CDR2 reads YENEEA. Trimming took 3 bases from V and 3 from J, leaving 9 bases between them. This CDR3 region has 14 residues. CDR3 amino acids: CASSFGTNYNEQFF. DNA of the CDR3: TGTGCCAGCAGCTTTGGGACAAACTACAATGAGCAGTTCTTC.

This clone was observed a few times. The chain recombines TRBV5-4 with TRBJ1-6; D perhaps matches TRBD1 (6 bases). V lost 4 bases to trimming and J lost 9 bases, with 14 bases between them. The CDR3 runs to 14 residues. In germline, CDR1 is SGHNT, CDR2 YYREEE (reference sequence). CDR3 coding DNA: TGTGCCAGCAGCCAGACAGGACTTGGTTCACCCCTCCACTTT. Its protein is CASSQTGLGSPLHF.

This chain links TRBV6-4 with TRBJ1-2; D remains unclear. There are 14 residues in the CDR3. Per the germline V gene, CDR1 is MRHNA and CDR2 is SNTAGT. V gave up 0 bases and J gave up 3 bases, with 8 bases separating them. CDR3 protein: CASSDSAGYYGYTF. CDR3 sequence (DNA): TGTGCCAGCAGTGACTCAGCGGGGTACTATGGCTACACCTTC.

This rearrangement joins TRBV9 to TRBJ2-3, with 9 bases aligning to TRBD2. The CDR3 sequence is 15 residues long. Per germline, CDR1 SGDLS and CDR2 YYNGEE. V lost 5 bases to trimming and J lost 3 bases; unmatched junction nucleotides: 7. The CDR3 sequence is CASSLSGGQTDTQYF. The CDR3 DNA sequence: TGTGCCAGCAGTCTTAGCGGGGGTCAGACAGATACGCAGTATTTT.

The chain employs TRBV28 and TRBJ1-1; TRBD1 aligns across 7 bases. Losses at the gene ends were 8 bases for V and 6 bases for J; bases not matched to a gene: 9. The CDR3 sequence is 13 residues long. CDR1 is MDHEN, CDR2 SYDVKM, per germline. The CDR3 sequence: CASRRGWASEAFF. CDR3 sequence (DNA): TGTGCCAGCCGCAGGGGGTGGGCCTCTGAAGCTTTCTTT.

In nucleotides, the CDR3 is TGTGCCAGCAGGAGACTGGACACCGGGGAGCTGTTTTTT. Encoded protein: CASRRLDTGELFF. V is TRBV7-3 and J is TRBJ2-2; D gene ambiguous. Trimming stripped 6 bases from V and 3 bases from J, with 8 bases between. CDR3 length: 13 residues. Germline V gene lookup returns CDR1 SGHTA and CDR2 FQGTGA.

The chain couples TRBV5-1 to TRBJ2-1; possibly TRBD2 for D (5 bases). The CDR3 is 12 residues long. With 2 bases removed from V and 7 bases from J, the gap between germline ends came to 7 bases. CDR1 and CDR2 from the germline V gene are SGHRS and YFSETQ. The CDR3 protein is CASSLLGNEQFF. For the CDR3, the DNA is TGCGCCAGCAGCTTACTAGGAAATGAGCAGTTCTTC.

The V gene is TRBV5-6, the J gene TRBJ1-2; a possible D gene is TRBD1 (5 bases). The length of the CDR3 is 11 residues. CDR1 is SGHDT, CDR2 YYEEEE, per germline. Trimming removed 4 bases at V and 8 bases at J, with 9 bases between. As DNA, the CDR3 is TGTGCCAGCAGCCCGGGACTAGGCTACACCTTC. As protein: CASSPGLGYTF.

In regard to this clone: This sample includes further DNA sequences coding for the same CDR3. The chain combines TRBV9 with TRBJ2-7; TRBD2 matches at 10 bases. V dropped 0 bases and J dropped 1; count of bases not matched to a gene: 4. The CDR3 runs to 16 residues. CDR1 SGDLS and CDR2 YYNGEE come from the germline V gene. CDR3 nucleotides: TGTGCCAGCAGCGTAGAATCTAGCGGGAGATCCTACGAGCAGTACTTC. It is translated as CASSVESSGRSYEQYF.

This rearrangement joins TRBV15 to TRBJ2-5; TRBD2 aligns across 12 bases. There are 18 residues in the CDR3. J was trimmed by 3 bases and V by 3 bases; bases with no gene match: 11. Germline V gene lookup returns CDR1 LNHNV and CDR2 YYDKDF (reference sequence). The CDR3: CATSRVGKLAGGEETQYF. In nucleotides, the CDR3 is TGTGCCACCAGCAGGGTCGGAAAACTAGCGGGAGGAGAAGAGACCCAGTACTTC.

This clone showed up just a few times. The V call is TRBV27, the J call TRBJ1-2; D unclear. The length of the CDR3 is 14 residues. Germline CDR1 is MNHEY and CDR2 is SMNVEV (reference sequence). V was shortened by 7 bases and J by 7 bases, with 19 bases between the two germline ends. The DNA for the CDR3 is TGTGCCAGCACCAGAACGGGAAACCCTAGTGGCTACACCTTC. It is translated as CASTRTGNPSGYTF.

This sequence joins TRBV5-1 and TRBJ2-1; 7 nucleotides agree with TRBD2. In germline, CDR1 is SGHRS, CDR2 YFSETQ. V lost 0 bases, J lost 5 bases, and 5 bases stayed unmatched. This CDR3 comprises 15 residues. DNA for the CDR3: TGCGCCAGCAGCTTGGGGGCGGGAGTAAACAATGAGCAGTTCTTC. Protein product: CASSLGAGVNNEQFF.

The CDR3, as DNA: TGCGCCAGCAGCTTGGAACCCAGGGTGGGCGAGCAGTACTTC. It is translated as CASSLEPRVGEQYF. J is TRBJ2-7 and V is TRBV5-1, with a weak D call TRBD1 (5 bases). Germline V lookup: CDR1 SGHRS, CDR2 YFSETQ. V lost 0 bases and J lost 6, with 13 bases in between. The CDR3 has 14 residues.

This clone was picked up a small number of times. The chain carries TRBV19 and TRBJ1-2; possibly TRBD1 for D (5 bases). This CDR3 spans 16 amino acids. Per the germline V gene, CDR1 is LNHDA and CDR2 is SQIVND (reference sequence). Trimming removed 3 bases from V and 0 bases from J, with 14 bases in between. For the CDR3, the DNA is TGTGCCAGTAGTATCCCCAGGGCGGGAGCTAACTATGGCTACACCTTC. Translation: CASSIPRAGANYGYTF.

The V call is TRBV4-2, the J call TRBJ1-2; the D is unclear. This CDR3 comprises 17 residues. Germline V lookup: CDR1 LGHNA, CDR2 YNFKEQ. The V end lost 0 bases, the J end lost 1 base, and 15 bases lay between the germline ends. This CDR3 is CASSQERPAGFNYGYTF. CDR3 DNA: TGTGCCAGCAGCCAAGAGCGGCCGGCGGGCTTTAACTATGGCTACACCTTC.

This clone was observed a few times. The genes are TRBV28 and TRBJ1-2; D may be TRBD1 (5 bases). The CDR3 has 14 amino acids. Trimming took off 7 bases at V and 4 bases at J, with 16 bases between the two ends. Germline CDR1 is MDHEN and CDR2 is SYDVKM. CDR3 bases: TGTGCCAGCACGCCCGGAGGGACGACCTATGGCTACACCTTC. Translated: CASTPGGTTYGYTF.

The J gene is TRBJ1-1, the V gene TRBV6-5, with unresolved D. CDR1 is MNHEY and CDR2 is SVGAGI in the germline V gene. V gave up 3 bases and J gave up 1 base, with 6 bases separating them. CDR3 length equals 13 residues. CDR3 region: CASSYQANTEAFF. The CDR3 DNA reads as TGTGCCAGCAGTTATCAAGCGAACACTGAAGCTTTCTTT.

CDR3 residues: CASSQDWERGQFF. In DNA, the CDR3 is TGTGCCAGCAGCCAAGATTGGGAGCGTGGGCAGTTCTTC. The V gene is TRBV14, the J gene TRBJ2-1; perhaps TRBD2 as D (5 bases). V lost 0 bases and J lost 12, with 12 bases in between. CDR1 SGHDN and CDR2 FVKESK come from the germline V gene. This CDR3 spans 13 amino acids.

The V and J genes are TRBV7-2 and TRBJ1-1; D unclear. The CDR3 is made up of 13 amino acids. Trimming took off 4 bases at V and 11 bases at J, with 17 bases between the two ends. Germline assignment: CDR1 SGHTA and CDR2 FQGNSA. CDR3 nucleotide sequence: TGTGCCAGCAGCTCTCCTGGGCCGGGGTGGGCTTTCTTT. Amino acid sequence: CASSSPGPGWAFF.

The chain joins TRBV6-5 to TRBJ2-7; 8 bases fit TRBD1. With 5 bases clipped from V and 3 bases from J, the junction kept 6 bases outside the gene matches. Germline-derived CDR1 and CDR2 are MNHEY and SVGAGI. There are 14 residues in the CDR3. The CDR3 here is CASSPGTGIYEQYF. The CDR3 region has the DNA TGTGCCAGCAGTCCCGGGACAGGAATCTACGAGCAGTACTTC.

J is TRBJ2-1 and V is TRBV3-1 (or the pseudogene TRBV3-2); D is possibly TRBD2 (6 bases). Germline lookup yields CDR1 LGHDT and CDR2 YNNKEL (reference sequence). This CDR3 has 19 residues. Between the trimmed V and J ends, which lost 3 bases and 3 bases, there was a span of 24 bases. The CDR3: CASSHSGPRGVVVYNEQFF. DNA for the CDR3: TGTGCCAGCAGCCATAGCGGCCCTCGCGGGGTGGTGGTCTACAATGAGCAGTTCTTC.

This chain uses TRBV28 with TRBJ1-5, with 11 bases aligning to TRBD1. The CDR3 totals 16 residues. The V gene's germline CDR1 is MDHEN and CDR2 SYDVKM. The V gene end was trimmed by 5 bases and the J gene end by 5 bases; junction bases not matched to a gene: 8. CDR3 nucleotide sequence: TGTGCCAGCAGTGCACCCGGGACAGGGGGAGATCAGCCCCAGCATTTT. It encodes CASSAPGTGGDQPQHF.

The rearrangement links TRBV6-4 to TRBJ2-3, with D maybe TRBD2 (5 bases). CDR1 is MRHNA and CDR2 is SNTAGT in the germline V gene. Deletions cut 4 bases from V and 6 bases from J, with 11 bases between. The CDR3 has 13 residues. CDR3 residues: CASSGQRGDTQYF. CDR3 nucleotides: TGTGCCAGCAGTGGGCAGCGCGGGGATACGCAGTATTTT.

The CDR3 DNA reads as TGTGCCAGCAGCCCATCGGGGGTTGGCACCGGGGAGCTGTTTTTT. This sequence encodes CASSPSGVGTGELFF. V usage is TRBV7-3 and J usage is TRBJ2-2, with TRBD2 as a possible D gene (6 bases). Trimming pared 5 bases from V and 4 bases from J, leaving 14 bases between. This CDR3 region has 15 residues. Germline CDR1 and CDR2: SGHTA and FQGTGA.

The chain is built from TRBV9 and TRBJ1-2; TRBD1 is a possible D gene (5 bases). The germline gives CDR1 SGDLS, CDR2 YYNGEE. The CDR3 is 15 amino acids. Between the trimmed V and J ends, which lost 2 bases and 6 bases, there was a span of 17 bases. This CDR3 is CASSVGPRVGDGYTF. For the CDR3, the DNA is TGTGCCAGCAGCGTCGGGCCCAGGGTAGGCGATGGCTACACCTTC. Full variable domain (remainder filled in from reference TRBV9 and TRBJ1-2): DSGVTQTPKHLITATGQRVTLRCSPRSGDLSVYWYQQSLDQGLQFLIQYYNGEERAKGNILERFSAQQFPDLHSELNLSSLELGDSALYFCASSVGPRVGDGYTFGSGTRLTVV.

This rearrangement joins TRBV27 to TRBJ2-2; D is perhaps TRBD1 (6 bases). The germline V and J ends were trimmed by 3 bases and 4 bases, with 9 bases remaining between them. This CDR3 has 14 amino acids. The germline V gene encodes CDR1 MNHEY and CDR2 SMNVEV (reference sequence). CDR3 nucleotides: TGTGCCAGCAGTTTGGACAGATTCACCGGGGAGCTGTTTTTT. Protein sequence: CASSLDRFTGELFF.

The CDR3 loop is CASSHGDYEQYF. CDR3 nucleotide sequence: TGTGCCAGCAGCCACGGGGACTACGAGCAGTACTTC. The rearrangement links TRBV3-1 (or the pseudogene TRBV3-2) to TRBJ2-7, with TRBD2 as a possible D gene (5 bases). The CDR3 covers 12 residues. Looked up from germline, CDR1 is LGHDT and CDR2 is YNNKEL (reference sequence). V lost 3 bases and J lost 3, with 6 bases in between.

The chain joins TRBV4-1 to TRBJ1-1; D is ambiguous. Trimming stripped 1 base from V and 5 bases from J, with 26 bases between. Germline assignment: CDR1 MGHRA and CDR2 YSYEKL. The CDR3 is made up of 19 amino acids. The CDR3 region has the DNA TGCGCCAGCAGCCAAGGTATTCTACGTGCGAGGGTCCGGGAGACTGAAGCTTTCTTT. It specifies CASSQGILRARVRETEAFF.

The genes are TRBV19 and TRBJ1-5, with 7 bases fitting TRBD1. Trimming at V came to 6 bases and at J to 0 bases, leaving 5 bases not matched to a gene. Germline loops: CDR1 LNHDA, CDR2 SQIVND (reference sequence). CDR3 length equals 15 residues. For the CDR3, the DNA is TGTGCCAGTAGCCGGGACAGTTATAGCAATCAGCCCCAGCATTTT. It translates to CASSRDSYSNQPQHF. The full variable domain, its missing parts supplied by reference TRBV19 and TRBJ1-5, is DGGITQSPKYLFRKEGQNVTLSCEQNLNHDAMYWYRQDPGQGLRLIYYSQIVNDFQKGDIAEGYSVSREKKESFPLTVTSAQKNPTAFYLCASSRDSYSNQPQHFGDGTRLSIL.

The gene calls are TRBV2 and TRBJ1-5, with D unclear. Germline V lookup: CDR1 SNHLY, CDR2 FYNNEI. The CDR3 extends over 14 amino acids. Trimming took off 3 bases at V and 0 bases at J, with 6 bases between the two ends. The DNA of the CDR3 is TGTGCCAGCAGTGAGTCGGTTAGCAATCAGCCCCAGCATTTT. It specifies CASSESVSNQPQHF. Using reference TRBV2 and TRBJ1-5 for the parts outside the CDR3, the full variable domain is EPEVTQTPSHQVTQMGQEVILRCVPISNHLYFYWYRQILGQKVEFLVSFYNNEISEKSEIFDDQFSVERPDGSNFTLKIRSTKLEDSAMYFCASSESVSNQPQHFGDGTRLSIL.